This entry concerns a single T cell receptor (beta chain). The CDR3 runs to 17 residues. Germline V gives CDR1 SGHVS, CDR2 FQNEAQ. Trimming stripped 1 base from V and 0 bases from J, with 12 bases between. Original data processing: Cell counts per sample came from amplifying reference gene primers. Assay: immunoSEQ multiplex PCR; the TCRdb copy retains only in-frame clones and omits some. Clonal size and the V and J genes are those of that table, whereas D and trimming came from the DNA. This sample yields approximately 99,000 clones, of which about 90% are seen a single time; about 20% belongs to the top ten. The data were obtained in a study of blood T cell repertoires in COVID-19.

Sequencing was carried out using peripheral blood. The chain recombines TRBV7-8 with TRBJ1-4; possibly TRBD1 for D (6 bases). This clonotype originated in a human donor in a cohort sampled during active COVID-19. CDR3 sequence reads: CASSLEGHHATNEKLFF. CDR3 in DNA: TGTGCCAGCAGCTTAGAGGGACACCACGCAACTAATGAAAAACTGTTTTTT.